A few counts support the clone carrying this T cell receptor (beta chain). Its antigen remains unknown. The authors ran a second PCR of roughly 6 to 11 cycles using a sample-barcoded 5' primer and a J-beta primer mix. TCRdb used MiXCR to reprocess the 5' RACE reads, holding one entry per CDR3 protein. The data contain 650,000 to 1,000,000 distinct CDR3 sequences, about 34% of them singletons. This sample is drawn from a study of blood T cells in healthy people across ages. Study-level background: About one barcoded TCR beta cDNA was captured per two T cells.

Study-wide results and caveats: Donor CMV status, an unknown factor, possibly confounded changes in expanded clonotypes. While age rose, TCR beta diversity per million T cells dropped in a roughly linear way.

Sequenced input: blood. The clonotype originates from a man aged 18 to 29 in good health.

The CDR3 is CASRPYRWTGNYRAKNIQYF. In nucleotides, the CDR3 is TGTGCCAGCAGGCCATACCGCTGGACAGGCAATTATCGAGCCAAAAACATTCAGTACTTC. The chain combines TRBV21-1 with TRBJ2-4; no check of the table's D call, TRBD1, against the DNA was made. TRBV21-1 is flagged as a pseudogene. The CDR3 covers 20 residues.